This TCR beta chain was obtained from a study of T cell responses to AZD1222 COVID-19 vaccine (dated by TCRdb to about 2021). Study-wide context: Because spike-specific TCR depth and breadth did not differ between the two schedules, AZD1222 recipients who got a second dose at roughly 4 weeks were pooled with those who got a second dose at roughly 12 weeks. A total of 233 trial participants underwent TCR sequencing, of whom some 210 received two doses of AZD1222 and around 26 received two doses of the MenACWY control vaccine. Trial participants were enrolled by age into subgroups of 18-55, 56-69 and 70-plus years, and 148, 28 and 57 TCR-sequenced participants, respectively, were included in these subgroups. Beyond this particular receptor, the publication reports: The 56-69-year group was small, and its depth increase did not reach significance, likely because of low power. Spike-specific TCR breadth and depth rose significantly after two AZD1222 doses compared with day 0 and with MenACWY recipients. Only six or seven AZD1222 recipients were SARS-CoV-2 seropositive at baseline, limiting conclusions about previously exposed vaccinees. Because no day 14 peak-response samples were available, the repertoires could be characterized only after the peak T cell response. Epitopes outside the regions mutated in the B.1.351 and B.1.1.7 variants were reportedly recognized by nearly half of the unique spike-specific TCRs. Participants were mostly white British and included more females than males, and it was suggested by the authors that clonal diversity may have been underestimated. The vaccine-associated CD4 TCRs covered the entire spike protein, and the dominant responses fell in regions 160-218 and 743-854.

Via the germline V gene, CDR1 is SGHDT and CDR2 YYEEEE. V gives up 6 bases and J gives up 1 base, and the segment between their germline ends measures 10 bases. The CDR3, from cysteine to phenylalanine, totals 13 residues. Left in the record is the CDR3 DNA by itself, 39 bases read in frame from the first base. The sample's time point, from its label and the paper: baseline before first vaccination. The vaccinee samples were drawn from two UK trials, COV001 and COV002, one of which was a single-blind randomized controlled phase 2/3 trial testing AZD1222 (ChAdOx1 nCoV-19) in healthy adults. For TCRbeta chain sequencing, PBMC samples were collected from trial participants at day 0 and at day 28 after the second dose. The count of this clone is one. Its antigen is unknown. No base-level quality is on record; no much larger clone is a single base apart. The CDR3 regions of human TCRbeta chains were analyzed by immunosequencing. The original pipeline was this. Repertoire TCRs were matched against a reference library of SARS-CoV-2-specific TCRs generated with the MIRA antigen-specificity platform. Breadth was defined as the fraction of unique TCRs that were SARS-CoV-2-associated. Depth was defined as the fraction of total T cells that were SARS-CoV-2-associated. Using the MIRA data, each spike-specific TCR was assigned both to the spike region to which the TCR was reactive and to a CD4 or CD8 class. Log10-transformed breadth and depth values were compared by one-way ANOVA with Sidak's multiple comparisons tests. The immuneACCESS repertoire file appears here via TCRdb, limited to in-frame rearrangements. These files lack a portion of the clones; in checked studies, under half of the deficit traces to unresolved V genes, and the cause of the others is not known. The V and J calls and clone size are taken from that table; D and trimming were inferred from the DNA. This sample comprises 150,000 or so clones, about 92% of them detected only once. The top ten clones comprise more than 8.5% of the sample.

This sequence was found in an adult in good health. The specimen comprised peripheral blood, sampled on day 0 of AZD1222 vaccination. The V and J segments used are TRBV5-6 and TRBJ1-1; the D gene cannot be named for sure. The sequenced DNA: TGTGCCAGCACCAAATATGGGAACACTGAAGCTTTCTTT. It translates to CASTKYGNTEAFF.